This T cell receptor (beta chain) was profiled in a study of blood T cell repertoires in COVID-19 (dated by TCRdb to 2018 to 2020). A note on the overall study: Collaborator samples came from the United States, Italy and Spain and covered acute and convalescent phases of COVID-19. HLA class I and class II types, where available, came from metadata supplied by the sample provider rather than from assay-based typing. Subjects who had been exposed to COVID-19, were actively infected with it, or had recovered from it provided the deeply sampled blood TCRbeta repertoires that made up the dataset. The repertoires were released in a freely available public database meant as a resource for research on the immune response to SARS-CoV-2. The sample metadata nearly always contained a de-identified subject ID, COVID-19 status, age in years and sex. The material from the prospective study consisted of cDNA or gDNA derived from T cells, B-cell-depleted T cells, or PBMCs. Samples came from the ongoing ImmuneRACE study (first 160 participants) plus 1,254 subjects from 6 global collaborators.

The CDR3 covers 15 residues, taking in both the cysteine and the phenylalanine. Only CDR3 DNA remains: 45 bases, in frame from the first base. At the junction V is shortened by 1 base and J by 8 bases; bases outside the gene matches: 10. Per the germline V gene (reference sequence), GTSNPN is the CDR1 and SVGIG is the CDR2. As concerns this clone: Its antigen specificity is not known. No much larger clone is present one base from it, and per-base qualities are unavailable.

Participants in the prospective study were enrolled through a virtual design, were aged 18 to 89 years, and lived in 24 United States geographic areas. To assign participants to cohorts, the prospective study relied on clinical history that participants themselves reported in a screening survey and a study questionnaire. Mobile phlebotomists in the prospective study collected whole blood, serum and a nasopharyngeal or oropharyngeal swab from every participant. Participants in the prospective study had the option to provide additional blood draws and questionnaires over a roughly 2-month period. Before DNA extraction, prospective study blood samples were shipped either frozen or at room temperature. TCRbeta CDR3 regions were amplified from genomic DNA by means of the immunoSEQ Assay, a bias-controlled multiplex PCR. The study's own analysis went as follows. The number of nucleated cells in each sample was estimated by amplification of reference gene primers within the assay. Sequence reads were collapsed and filtered to measure the absolute abundance of every unique TCRbeta CDR3 rearrangement. For each sample, productive Simpson clonality was calculated by taking the square root of Simpson's diversity index across productive rearrangements. The source is immuneACCESS, and TCRdb retained only in-frame sequences with V and J called. Part of the clones is not carried over; for the studies checked, unresolved V genes explain less than half of this, and the remainder is unexplained. Clone size and V and J calls were adopted from that table, with D and trimming inferred from the DNA. Recorded for this sample are roughly 420,000 clones; 88% of them occurred a single time. In total, the top ten clones hold 0.97% of the sample.

Results the study describes overall, beyond this receptor: Clinical and demographic metadata were provided uncurated, with the amount varying by source and participant.

This sequence was found in a woman aged 25 to 39 with acute COVID-19. The sequence joins TRBV30 to TRBJ2-2; 7 of the junction bases match TRBD1. Sequenced material: PBMCs or T cells enriched from blood (not recorded which). This receptor carries the CDR3 CAWSDWDSQTGELFF. Here is the DNA: TGTGCCTGGAGTGATTGGGACAGTCAAACAGGGGAGCTGTTTTTT.